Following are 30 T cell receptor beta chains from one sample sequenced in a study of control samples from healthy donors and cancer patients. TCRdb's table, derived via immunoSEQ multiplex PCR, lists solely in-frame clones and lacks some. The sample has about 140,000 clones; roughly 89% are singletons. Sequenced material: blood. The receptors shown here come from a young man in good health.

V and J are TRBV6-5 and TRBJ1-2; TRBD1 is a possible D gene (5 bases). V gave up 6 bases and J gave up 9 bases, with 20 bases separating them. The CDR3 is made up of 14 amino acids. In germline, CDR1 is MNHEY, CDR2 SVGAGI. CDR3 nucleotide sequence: TGTGCCAGCAGCCCACTGGGACTTGACGTTCGCTACACCTTC. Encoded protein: CASSPLGLDVRYTF.

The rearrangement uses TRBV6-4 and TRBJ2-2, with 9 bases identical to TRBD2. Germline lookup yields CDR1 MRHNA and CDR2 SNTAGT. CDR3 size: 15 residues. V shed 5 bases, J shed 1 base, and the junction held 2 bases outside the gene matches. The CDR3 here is CASSQLAGNTGELFF. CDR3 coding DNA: TGTGCCAGCAGTCAACTAGCGGGGAACACCGGGGAGCTGTTTTTT.

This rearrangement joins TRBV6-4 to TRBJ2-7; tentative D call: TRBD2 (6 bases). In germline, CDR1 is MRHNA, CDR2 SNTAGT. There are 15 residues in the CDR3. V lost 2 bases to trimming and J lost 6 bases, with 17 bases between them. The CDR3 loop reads CASSDEGLPLSEQYF. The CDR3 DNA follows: TGTGCCAGCAGTGACGAAGGACTACCTCTATCCGAGCAGTACTTC.

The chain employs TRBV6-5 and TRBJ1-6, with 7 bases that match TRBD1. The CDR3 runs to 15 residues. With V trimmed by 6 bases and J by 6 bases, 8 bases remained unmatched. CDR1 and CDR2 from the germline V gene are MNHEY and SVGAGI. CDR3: CASRQGDGTNSPLHF. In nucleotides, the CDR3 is TGTGCCAGCAGGCAGGGGGACGGAACTAATTCACCCCTCCACTTT.

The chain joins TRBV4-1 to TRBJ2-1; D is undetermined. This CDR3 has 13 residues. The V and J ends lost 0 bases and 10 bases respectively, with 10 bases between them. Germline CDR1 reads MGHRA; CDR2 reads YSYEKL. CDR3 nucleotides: TGCGCCAGCAGCCAAGATTGGCTTTGGGAGCAGTTCTTC. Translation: CASSQDWLWEQFF.

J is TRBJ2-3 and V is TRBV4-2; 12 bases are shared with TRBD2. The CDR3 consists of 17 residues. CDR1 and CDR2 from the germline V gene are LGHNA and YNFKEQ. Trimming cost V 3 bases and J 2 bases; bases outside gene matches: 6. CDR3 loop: CASSQEGLAGNTDTQYF. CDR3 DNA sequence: TGTGCCAGCAGCCAGGAAGGACTAGCGGGGAACACAGATACGCAGTATTTT.

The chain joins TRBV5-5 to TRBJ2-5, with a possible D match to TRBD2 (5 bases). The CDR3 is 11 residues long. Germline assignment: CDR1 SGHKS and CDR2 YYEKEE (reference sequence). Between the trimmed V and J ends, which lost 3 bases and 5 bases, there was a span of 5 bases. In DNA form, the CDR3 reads TGTGCCAGCAGCTCGGGGGAGACCCAGTACTTC. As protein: CASSSGETQYF. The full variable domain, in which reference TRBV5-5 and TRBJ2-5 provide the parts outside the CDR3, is DAGVTQSPTHLIKTRGQQVTLRCSPISGHKSVSWYQQVLGQGPQFIFQYYEKEERGRGNFPDRFSARQFPNYSSELNVNALLLGDSALYLCASSSGETQYFGPGTRLLVL.

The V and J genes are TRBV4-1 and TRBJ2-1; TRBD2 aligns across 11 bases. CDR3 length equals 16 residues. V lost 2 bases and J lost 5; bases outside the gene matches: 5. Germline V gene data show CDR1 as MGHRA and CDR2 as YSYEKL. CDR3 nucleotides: TGCGCCAGCAGCCAAATTCTAGCGGGGGGTAACAATGAGCAGTTCTTC. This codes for CASSQILAGGNNEQFF.

In DNA form, the CDR3 reads TGTGCCAGCAAAACTACCCGGGTAGGGGGGCTCAATCAGCCCCAGCATTTT. It encodes CASKTTRVGGLNQPQHF. This chain connects TRBV28 to TRBJ1-5; D possibly corresponds to TRBD1 (6 bases). Trimming removed 7 bases at V and 3 bases at J, with 22 bases between. Germline V gene lookup returns CDR1 MDHEN and CDR2 SYDVKM. The CDR3 runs 17 residues.

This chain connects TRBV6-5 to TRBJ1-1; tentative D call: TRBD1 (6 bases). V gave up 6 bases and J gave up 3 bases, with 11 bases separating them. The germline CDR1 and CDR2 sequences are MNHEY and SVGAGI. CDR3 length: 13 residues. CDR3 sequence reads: CASRPGQYTEAFF. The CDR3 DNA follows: TGTGCCAGCAGACCCGGACAGTACACTGAAGCTTTCTTT.

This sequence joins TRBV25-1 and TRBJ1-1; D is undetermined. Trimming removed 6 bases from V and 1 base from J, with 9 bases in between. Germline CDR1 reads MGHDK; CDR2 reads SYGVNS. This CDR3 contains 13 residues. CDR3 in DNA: TGTGCCAGCAGGCCCCAGAAGAACACTGAAGCTTTCTTT. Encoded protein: CASRPQKNTEAFF.

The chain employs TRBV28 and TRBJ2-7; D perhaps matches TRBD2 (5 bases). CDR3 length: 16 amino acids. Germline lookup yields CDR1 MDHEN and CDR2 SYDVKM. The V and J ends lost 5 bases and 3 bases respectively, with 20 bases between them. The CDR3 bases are TGTGCCAGCAGTGATCCCGGGGTAGGGCTCTTCTACGAGCAGTACTTC. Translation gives CASSDPGVGLFYEQYF.

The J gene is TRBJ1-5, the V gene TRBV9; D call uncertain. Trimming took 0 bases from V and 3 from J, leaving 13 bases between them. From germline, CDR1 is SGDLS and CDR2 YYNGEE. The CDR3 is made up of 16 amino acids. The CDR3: CASSVGSSTLNQPQHF. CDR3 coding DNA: TGTGCCAGCAGCGTAGGGAGTTCTACCCTCAATCAGCCCCAGCATTTT.

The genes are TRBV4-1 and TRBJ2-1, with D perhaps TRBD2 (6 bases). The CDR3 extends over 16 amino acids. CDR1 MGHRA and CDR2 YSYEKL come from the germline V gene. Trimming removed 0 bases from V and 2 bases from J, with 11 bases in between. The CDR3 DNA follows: TGCGCCAGCAGCCAAGAGGTCGGGGGAACCTACAATGAGCAGTTCTTC. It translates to CASSQEVGGTYNEQFF.

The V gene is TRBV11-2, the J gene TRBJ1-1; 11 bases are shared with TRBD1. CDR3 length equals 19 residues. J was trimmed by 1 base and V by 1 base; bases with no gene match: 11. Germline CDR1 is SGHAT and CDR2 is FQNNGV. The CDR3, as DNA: TGTGCCAGCAGCTTAGCCCCTCCCGGGACAGGGGGAAGGAACACTGAAGCTTTCTTT. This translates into CASSLAPPGTGGRNTEAFF.

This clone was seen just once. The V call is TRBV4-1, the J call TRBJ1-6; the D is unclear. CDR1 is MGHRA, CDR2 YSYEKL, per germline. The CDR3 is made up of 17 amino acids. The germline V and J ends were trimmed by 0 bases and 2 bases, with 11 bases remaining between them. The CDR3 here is CASSQDVPVPYNSPLHF. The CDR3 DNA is TGCGCCAGCAGCCAAGATGTTCCAGTTCCCTATAATTCACCCCTCCACTTT.

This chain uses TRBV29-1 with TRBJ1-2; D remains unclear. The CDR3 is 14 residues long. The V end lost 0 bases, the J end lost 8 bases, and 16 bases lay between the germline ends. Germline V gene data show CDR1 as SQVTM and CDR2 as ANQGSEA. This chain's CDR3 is CSVEDESITRGYTF. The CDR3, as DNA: TGCAGCGTTGAAGACGAATCCATAACCCGGGGCTACACCTTC.

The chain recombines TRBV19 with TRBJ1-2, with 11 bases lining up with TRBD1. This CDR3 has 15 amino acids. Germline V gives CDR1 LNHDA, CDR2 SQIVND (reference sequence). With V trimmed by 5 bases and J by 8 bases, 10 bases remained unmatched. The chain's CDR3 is CASSSSDRGRRGYTF. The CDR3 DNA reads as TGTGCCAGTAGTTCCTCGGACAGGGGGCGCCGGGGCTACACCTTC.

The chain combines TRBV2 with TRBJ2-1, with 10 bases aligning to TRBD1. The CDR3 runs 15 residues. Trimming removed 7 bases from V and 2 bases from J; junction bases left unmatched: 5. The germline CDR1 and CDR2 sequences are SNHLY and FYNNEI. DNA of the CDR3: TGTGCCAGCACTAGGGGACAGGGGCCCTACAATGAGCAGTTCTTC. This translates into CASTRGQGPYNEQFF.

The chain's CDR3 is CASSEPGQGSYNEQFF. The CDR3 DNA sequence: TGTGCCAGCAGCGAGCCGGGACAGGGCTCCTACAATGAGCAGTTCTTC. The V call is TRBV7-9, the J call TRBJ2-1, with 9 nucleotides matching TRBD1. Trimming removed 5 bases from V and 0 bases from J; junction bases left unmatched: 5. The CDR3 consists of 16 residues. Germline CDR1 reads SEHNR; CDR2 reads FQNEAQ (reference sequence).

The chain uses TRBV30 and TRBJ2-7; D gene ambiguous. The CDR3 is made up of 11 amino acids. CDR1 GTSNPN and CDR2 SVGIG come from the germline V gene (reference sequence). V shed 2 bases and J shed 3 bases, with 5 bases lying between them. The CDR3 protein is CAWSRLYEQYF. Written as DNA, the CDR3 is TGTGCCTGGAGTCGTCTCTACGAGCAGTACTTC. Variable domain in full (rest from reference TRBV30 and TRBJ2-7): SQTIHQWPATLVQPVGSPLSLECTVEGTSNPNLYWYRQAAGRGLQLLFYSVGIGQISSEVPQNLSASRPQDRQFILSSKKLLLSDSGFYLCAWSRLYEQYFGPGTRLTVT.

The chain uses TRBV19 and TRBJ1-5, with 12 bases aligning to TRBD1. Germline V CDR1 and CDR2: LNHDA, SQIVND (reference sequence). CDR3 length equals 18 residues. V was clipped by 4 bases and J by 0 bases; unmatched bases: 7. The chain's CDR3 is CASSTAGTGGYSNQPQHF. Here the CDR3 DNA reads TGTGCCAGTAGTACAGCCGGGACAGGGGGCTATAGCAATCAGCCCCAGCATTTT.

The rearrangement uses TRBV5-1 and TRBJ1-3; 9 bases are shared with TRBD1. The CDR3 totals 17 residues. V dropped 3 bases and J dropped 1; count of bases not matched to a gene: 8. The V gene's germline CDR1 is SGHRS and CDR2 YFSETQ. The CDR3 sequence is CASSSTGTGRSGNTIYF. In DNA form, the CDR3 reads TGCGCCAGCAGCTCCACCGGGACAGGGAGGTCTGGAAACACCATATATTTT.

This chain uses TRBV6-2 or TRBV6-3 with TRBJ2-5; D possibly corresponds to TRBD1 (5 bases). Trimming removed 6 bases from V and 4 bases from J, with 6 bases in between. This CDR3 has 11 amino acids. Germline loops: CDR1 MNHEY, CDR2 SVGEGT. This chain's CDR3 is CASSQGETQYF. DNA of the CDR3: TGTGCCAGCAGCCAGGGAGAGACCCAGTACTTC.

The CDR3 sequence: CASSEGGANTEAFF. The DNA of the CDR3 is TGTGCCAGCAGTGAAGGCGGGGCGAACACTGAAGCTTTCTTT. The chain recombines TRBV2 with TRBJ1-1; maybe TRBD1 (5 bases). Deletions cut 1 base from V and 1 base from J, with 7 bases between. Germline CDR1 is SNHLY and CDR2 is FYNNEI. CDR3 length: 14 amino acids.

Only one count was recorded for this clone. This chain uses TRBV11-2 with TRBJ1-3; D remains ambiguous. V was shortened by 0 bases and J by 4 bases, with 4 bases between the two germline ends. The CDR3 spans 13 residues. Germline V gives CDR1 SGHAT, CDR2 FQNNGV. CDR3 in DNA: TGTGCCAGCAGCTTAGATGGAGGAAACACCATATATTTT. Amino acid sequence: CASSLDGGNTIYF. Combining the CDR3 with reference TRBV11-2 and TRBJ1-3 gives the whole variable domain EAGVAQSPRYKIIEKRQSVAFWCNPISGHATLYWYQQILGQGPKLLIQFQNNGVVDDSQLPKDRFSAERLKGVDSTLKIQPAKLEDSAVYLCASSLDGGNTIYFGEGSWLTVV.

CDR3 coding DNA: TGTGCCAGCAGCCCAATTGCCGGGACAGATAAGAACACTGAAGCTTTCTTT. Its translation is CASSPIAGTDKNTEAFF. This chain links TRBV4-2 with TRBJ1-1, with TRBD1 identical over 7 bases. The CDR3 extends over 17 amino acids. The V gene end was trimmed by 4 bases and the J gene end by 1 base; junction bases not matched to a gene: 12. Germline V gene sequence: CDR1 LGHNA, CDR2 YNFKEQ.

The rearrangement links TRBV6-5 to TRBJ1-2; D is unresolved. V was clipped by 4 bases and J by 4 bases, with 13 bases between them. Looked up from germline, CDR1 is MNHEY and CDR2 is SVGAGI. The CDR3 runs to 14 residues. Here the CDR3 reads CASSSNGPPYGYTF. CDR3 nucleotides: TGTGCCAGCAGTTCCAATGGGCCACCCTATGGCTACACCTTC.

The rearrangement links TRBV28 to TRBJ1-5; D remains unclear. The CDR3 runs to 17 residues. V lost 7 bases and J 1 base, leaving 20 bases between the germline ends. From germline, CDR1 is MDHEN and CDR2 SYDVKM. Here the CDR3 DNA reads TGTGCCAGCACCCCCCCGGGAGGCCCTTCGAGCAATCAGCCCCAGCATTTT. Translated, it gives CASTPPGGPSSNQPQHF.

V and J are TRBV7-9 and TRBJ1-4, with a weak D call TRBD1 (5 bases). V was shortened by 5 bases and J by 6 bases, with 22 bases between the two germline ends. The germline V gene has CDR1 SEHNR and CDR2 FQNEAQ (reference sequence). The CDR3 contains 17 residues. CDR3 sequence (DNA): TGTGCCAGCAGCCGAGACTCCACAGGACCTTGGGATGAAAAACTGTTTTTT. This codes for CASSRDSTGPWDEKLFF.